This entry is about one TCR beta chain. Its antigen is not known. cDNA reverse transcribed from extracted RNA served as the sequencing template. Profiling relied on immunoSEQ multiplex PCR, and the TCRdb table lists in-frame clones only, not all of them. Here the sample spans some 210,000 clones, more than 45% being singletons. This entry belongs to a study of CD8+ T cells in alopecia areata. Study details: In an open-label trial, patients got 5 to 10 mg tofacitinib twice daily. Once tofacitinib had been taken for 6 to 18 months, 6 months off drug followed. Study findings and constraints: Lesional scalp, notably in alopecia totalis/universalis, had clonality above that of normal scalp.

Germline V CDR1 and CDR2: GTSNPN, SVGIG (reference sequence). The length of the CDR3 is 15 residues. The V segment lost 5 bases and the J segment 0 bases; nucleotides outside the gene matches: 4. V is TRBV30 and J is TRBJ1-5; 10 nucleotides align to TRBD1. The sequence was obtained from a human donor with alopecia areata. Material: CD4+ T cells sorted from blood, obtained at week 0. The CDR3 protein is CAWGGTGVSNQPQHF. CDR3 DNA: TGTGCCTGGGGAGGGACAGGGGTTAGCAATCAGCCCCAGCATTTT.